The clone carrying this T cell receptor (beta chain) was recorded many times. As yet, its antigen is unknown. The data belong to a study of blood T cells in healthy people across ages. Then a second PCR, running roughly 7 to 11 cycles, was carried out with a sample-barcoded 5' primer and a J-beta primer mix. TCRdb recomputed calls from the 5' RACE reads with MiXCR, one row per CDR3 protein. Here the sample spans 900,000 to 950,000 distinct CDR3 sequences, 25% to 30% being singletons. Ranging in age from roughly 6 to 95, the donors were healthy Caucasian individuals from Russia. General observations from the study: Because sorting was not performed, PBMCs prevented conclusive naive versus antigen-experienced comparison. Strong correlation existed between TCR beta diversity and naive T cell percentage.

The CDR3 extends over 15 amino acids. CDR1 and CDR2 from the germline V gene are MNHEY and SVGEGT. Trimming removed 7 bases from V and 6 bases from J; junction bases left unmatched: 7. These data were also reused for a study on T cells of mothers and their children. That paper adds: Every microgram of extracted RNA entered cDNA synthesis, around 1.6 ug per 15 ul.

The clonotype comes from a woman aged 40 to 49 in good health. Sequencing was performed on blood. This chain uses TRBV6-2 or TRBV6-3 with TRBJ2-1; 12 bases map to TRBD1. The CDR3 loop is CASITGTGGINEQFF. In DNA form, the CDR3 reads TGTGCCAGCATCACCGGGACAGGGGGCATCAATGAGCAGTTCTTC.